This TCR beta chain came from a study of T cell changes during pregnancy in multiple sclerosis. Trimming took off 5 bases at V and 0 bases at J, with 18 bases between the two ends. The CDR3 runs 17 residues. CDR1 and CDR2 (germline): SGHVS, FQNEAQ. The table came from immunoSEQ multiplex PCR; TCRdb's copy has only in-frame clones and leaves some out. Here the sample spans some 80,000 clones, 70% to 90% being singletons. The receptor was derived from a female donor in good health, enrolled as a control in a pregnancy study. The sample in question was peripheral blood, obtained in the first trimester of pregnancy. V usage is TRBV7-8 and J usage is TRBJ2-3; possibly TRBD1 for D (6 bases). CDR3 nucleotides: TGTGCCAGCAGCGACCCTTGGACAGCCTCTAGCACAGATACGCAGTATTTT. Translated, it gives CASSDPWTASSTDTQYF.